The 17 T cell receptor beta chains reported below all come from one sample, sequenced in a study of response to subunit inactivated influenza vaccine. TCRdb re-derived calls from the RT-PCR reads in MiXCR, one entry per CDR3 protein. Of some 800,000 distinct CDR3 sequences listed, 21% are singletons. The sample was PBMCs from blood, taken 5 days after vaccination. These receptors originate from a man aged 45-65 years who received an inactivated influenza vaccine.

The CDR3 region has the DNA TGTGCCAGCAGCTTAGCCGCTCCTGGAAACACCATATATTTT. Translating gives CASSLAAPGNTIYF. This chain links TRBV7-2 with TRBJ1-3; D gene ambiguous. Germline V CDR1 and CDR2: SGHTA, FQGNSA. V was trimmed by 0 bases and J by 2 bases, leaving 5 bases between them. CDR3 size: 14 residues.

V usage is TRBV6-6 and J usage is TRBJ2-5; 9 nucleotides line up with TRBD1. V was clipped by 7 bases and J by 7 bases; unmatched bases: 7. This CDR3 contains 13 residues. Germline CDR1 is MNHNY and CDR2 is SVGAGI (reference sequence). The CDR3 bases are TGTGCCAGCAAACAGGGGGCGCATAGGACCCAGTACTTC. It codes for CASKQGAHRTQYF.

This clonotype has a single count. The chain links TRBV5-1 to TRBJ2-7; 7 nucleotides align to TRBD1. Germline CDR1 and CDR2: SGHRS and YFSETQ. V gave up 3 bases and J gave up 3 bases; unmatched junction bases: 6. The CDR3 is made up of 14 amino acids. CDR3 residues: CASSSSTGFYEQYF. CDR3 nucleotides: TGCGCCAGCAGCTCCTCGACAGGGTTCTACGAGCAGTACTTC.

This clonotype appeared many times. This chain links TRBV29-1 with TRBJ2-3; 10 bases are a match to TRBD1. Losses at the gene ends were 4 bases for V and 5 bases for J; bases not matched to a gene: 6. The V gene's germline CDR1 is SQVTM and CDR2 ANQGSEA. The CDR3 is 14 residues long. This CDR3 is CSVVDRGQGDTQYF. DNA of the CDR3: TGCAGCGTTGTAGACAGGGGGCAAGGAGATACGCAGTATTTT.

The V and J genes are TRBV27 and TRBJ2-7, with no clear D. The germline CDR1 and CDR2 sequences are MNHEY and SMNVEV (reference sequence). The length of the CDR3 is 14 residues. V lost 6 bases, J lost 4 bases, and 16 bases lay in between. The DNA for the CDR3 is TGTGCCAGCAGCTTCCAGGAAGGGAAATACGAGCAGTACTTC. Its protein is CASSFQEGKYEQYF.

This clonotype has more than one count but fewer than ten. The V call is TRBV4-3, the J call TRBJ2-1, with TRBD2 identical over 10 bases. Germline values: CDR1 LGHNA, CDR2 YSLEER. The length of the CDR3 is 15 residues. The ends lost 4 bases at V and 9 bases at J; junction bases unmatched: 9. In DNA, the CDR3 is TGCGCCAGCAGCCTGAGTACCAGCGGGGGGGCTGAGCAGTTCTTC. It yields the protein CASSLSTSGGAEQFF.

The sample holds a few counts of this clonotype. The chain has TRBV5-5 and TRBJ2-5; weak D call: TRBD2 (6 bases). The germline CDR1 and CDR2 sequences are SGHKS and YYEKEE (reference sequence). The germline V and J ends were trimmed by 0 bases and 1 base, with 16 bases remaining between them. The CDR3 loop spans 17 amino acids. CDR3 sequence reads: CASSLGWGGTVQETQYF. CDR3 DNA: TGTGCCAGCAGCTTGGGGTGGGGCGGGACCGTCCAAGAGACCCAGTACTTC.

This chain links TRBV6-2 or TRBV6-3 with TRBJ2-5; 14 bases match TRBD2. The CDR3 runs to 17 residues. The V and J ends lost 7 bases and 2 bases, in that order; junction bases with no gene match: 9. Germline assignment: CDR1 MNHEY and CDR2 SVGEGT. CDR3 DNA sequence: TGTGCCAGCATCGGACTAGCGGGAGGACAGGGACAAGAGACCCAGTACTTC. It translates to CASIGLAGGQGQETQYF.

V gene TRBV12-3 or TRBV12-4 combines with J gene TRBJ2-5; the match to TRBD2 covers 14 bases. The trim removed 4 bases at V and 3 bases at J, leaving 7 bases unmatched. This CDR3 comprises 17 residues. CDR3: CASSSRLAGGPKETQYF. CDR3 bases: TGTGCCAGCAGTTCCCGACTAGCGGGGGGGCCGAAAGAGACCCAGTACTTC.

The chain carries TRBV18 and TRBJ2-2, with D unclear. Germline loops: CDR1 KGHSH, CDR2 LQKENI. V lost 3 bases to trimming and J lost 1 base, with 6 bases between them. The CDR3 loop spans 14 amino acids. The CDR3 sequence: CASSPPQNTGELFF. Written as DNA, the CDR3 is TGTGCCAGCTCACCGCCACAGAACACCGGGGAGCTGTTTTTT.

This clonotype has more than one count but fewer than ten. The CDR3 region is CSARDLRGMEQYF. CDR3 bases: TGCAGTGCTAGAGATCTTCGGGGTATGGAGCAGTACTTC. The V gene is TRBV20-1, the J gene TRBJ2-7; D might be TRBD2 (5 bases). The V end lost 0 bases, the J end lost 7 bases, and 13 bases lay between the germline ends. This CDR3 is 13 amino acids long. In germline, CDR1 is DFQATT, CDR2 SNEGSKA (reference sequence).

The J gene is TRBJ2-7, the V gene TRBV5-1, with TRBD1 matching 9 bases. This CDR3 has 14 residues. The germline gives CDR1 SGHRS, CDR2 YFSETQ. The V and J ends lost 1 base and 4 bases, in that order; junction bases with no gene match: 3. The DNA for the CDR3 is TGCGCCAGCAGCTTGAACGGACAGGGGTACGAGCAGTACTTC. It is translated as CASSLNGQGYEQYF. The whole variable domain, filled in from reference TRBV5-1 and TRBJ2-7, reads KAGVTQTPRYLIKTRGQQVTLSCSPISGHRSVSWYQQTPGQGLQFLFEYFSETQRNKGNFPGRFSGRQFSNSRSEMNVSTLELGDSALYLCASSLNGQGYEQYFGPGTRLTVT.

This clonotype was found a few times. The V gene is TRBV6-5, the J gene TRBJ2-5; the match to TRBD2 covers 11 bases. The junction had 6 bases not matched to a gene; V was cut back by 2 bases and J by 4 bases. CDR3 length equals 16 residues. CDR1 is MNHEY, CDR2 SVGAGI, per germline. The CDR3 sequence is CASSYTSGRFGETQYF. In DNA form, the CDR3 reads TGTGCCAGCAGTTACACTAGCGGGAGATTCGGAGAGACCCAGTACTTC.

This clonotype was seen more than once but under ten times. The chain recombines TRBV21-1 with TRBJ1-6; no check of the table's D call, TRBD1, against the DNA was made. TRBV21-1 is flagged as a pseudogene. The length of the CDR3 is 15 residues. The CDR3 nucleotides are TGTGCCAGCAAGGGACAGCCCATAGATAATTCACCCCTCCACTTT. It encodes CASKGQPIDNSPLHF.

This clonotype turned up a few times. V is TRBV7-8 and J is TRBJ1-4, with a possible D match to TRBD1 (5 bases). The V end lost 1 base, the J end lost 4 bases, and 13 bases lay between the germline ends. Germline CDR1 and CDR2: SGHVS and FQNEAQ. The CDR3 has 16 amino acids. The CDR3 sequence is CASSLGRARNNEKLFF. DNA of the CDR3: TGTGCCAGCAGCTTAGGCAGGGCGCGGAATAATGAAAAACTGTTTTTT. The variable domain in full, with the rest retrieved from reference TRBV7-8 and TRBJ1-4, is GAGVSQSPRYKVAKRGQDVALRCDPISGHVSLFWYQQALGQGPEFLTYFQNEAQLDKSGLPSDRFFAERPEGSVSTLKIQRTQQEDSAVYLCASSLGRARNNEKLFFGSGTQLSVL.

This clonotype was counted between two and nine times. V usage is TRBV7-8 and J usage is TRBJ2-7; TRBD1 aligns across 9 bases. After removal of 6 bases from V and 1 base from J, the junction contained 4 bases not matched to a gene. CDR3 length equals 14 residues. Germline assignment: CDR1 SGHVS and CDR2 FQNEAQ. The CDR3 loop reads CASRPDRGSYEQYF. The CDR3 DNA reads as TGTGCCAGCAGACCGGACAGGGGATCCTACGAGCAGTACTTC.

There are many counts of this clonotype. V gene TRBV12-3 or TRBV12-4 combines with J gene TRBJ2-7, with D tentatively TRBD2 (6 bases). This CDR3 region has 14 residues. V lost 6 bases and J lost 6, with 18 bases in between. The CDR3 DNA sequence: TGTGCCAGCAGGGATGACAGCTCTAGCGTCGAGCAGTACTTC. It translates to CASRDDSSSVEQYF.